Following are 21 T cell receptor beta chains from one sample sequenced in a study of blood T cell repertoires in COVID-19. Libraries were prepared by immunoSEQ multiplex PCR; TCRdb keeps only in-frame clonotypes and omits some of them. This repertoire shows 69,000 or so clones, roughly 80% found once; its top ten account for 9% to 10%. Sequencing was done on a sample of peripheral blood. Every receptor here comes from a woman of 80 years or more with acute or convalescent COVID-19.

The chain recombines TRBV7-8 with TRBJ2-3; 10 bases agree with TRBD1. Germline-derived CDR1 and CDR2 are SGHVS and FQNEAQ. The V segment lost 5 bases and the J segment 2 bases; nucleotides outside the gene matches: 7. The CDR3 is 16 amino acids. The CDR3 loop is CASSVRDRGVTDTQYF. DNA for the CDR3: TGTGCCAGCAGCGTAAGGGACAGGGGAGTCACAGATACGCAGTATTTT.

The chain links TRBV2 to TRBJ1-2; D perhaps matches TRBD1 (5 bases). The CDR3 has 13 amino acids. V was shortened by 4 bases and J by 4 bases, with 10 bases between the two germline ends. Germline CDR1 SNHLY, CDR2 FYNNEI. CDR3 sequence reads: CASSVGHFYGYTF. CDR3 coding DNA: TGTGCCAGCAGTGTCGGACACTTCTATGGCTACACCTTC.

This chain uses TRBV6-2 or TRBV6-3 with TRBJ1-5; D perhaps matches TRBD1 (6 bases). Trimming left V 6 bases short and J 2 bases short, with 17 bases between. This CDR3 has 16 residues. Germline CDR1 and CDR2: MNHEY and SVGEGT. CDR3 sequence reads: CASSPTWGLGNQPQHF. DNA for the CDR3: TGTGCCAGCAGCCCTACATGGGGGCTAGGCAATCAGCCCCAGCATTTT.

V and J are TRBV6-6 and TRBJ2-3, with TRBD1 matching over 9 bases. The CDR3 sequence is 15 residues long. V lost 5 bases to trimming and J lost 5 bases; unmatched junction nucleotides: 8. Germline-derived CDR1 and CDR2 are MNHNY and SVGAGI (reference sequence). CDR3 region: CASSLLQGAIDTQYF. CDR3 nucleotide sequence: TGTGCCAGCAGTCTGCTACAGGGGGCAATAGATACGCAGTATTTT.

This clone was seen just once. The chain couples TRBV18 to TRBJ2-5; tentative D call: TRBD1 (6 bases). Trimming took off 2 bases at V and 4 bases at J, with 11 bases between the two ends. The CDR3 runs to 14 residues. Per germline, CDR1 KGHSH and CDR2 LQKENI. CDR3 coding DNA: TGTGCCAGCTCACCAAGAGAACAGGGAGAGACCCAGTACTTC. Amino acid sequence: CASSPREQGETQYF.

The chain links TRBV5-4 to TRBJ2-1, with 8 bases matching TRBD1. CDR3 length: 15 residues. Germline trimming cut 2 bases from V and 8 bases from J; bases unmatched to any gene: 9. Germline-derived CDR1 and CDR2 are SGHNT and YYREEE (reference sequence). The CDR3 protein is CASSFSDRGFDEQFF. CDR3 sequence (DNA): TGTGCCAGCAGCTTTTCCGACAGGGGTTTTGATGAGCAGTTCTTC.

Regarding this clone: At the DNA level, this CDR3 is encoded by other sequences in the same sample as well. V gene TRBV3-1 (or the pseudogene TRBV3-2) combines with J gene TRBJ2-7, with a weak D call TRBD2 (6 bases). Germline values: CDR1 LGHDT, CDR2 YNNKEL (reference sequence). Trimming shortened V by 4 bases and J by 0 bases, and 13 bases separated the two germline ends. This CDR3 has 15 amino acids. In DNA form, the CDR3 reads TGTGCCAGCAGCCGTAACGGGAGCCCCTCCTACGAGCAGTACTTC. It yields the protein CASSRNGSPSYEQYF.

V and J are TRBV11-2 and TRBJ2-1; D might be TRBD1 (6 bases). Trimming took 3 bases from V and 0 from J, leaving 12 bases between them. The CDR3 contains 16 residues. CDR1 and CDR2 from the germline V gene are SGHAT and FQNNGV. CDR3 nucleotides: TGTGCCAGCAGCTTGGGACAACACCGCTCCTACAATGAGCAGTTCTTC. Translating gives CASSLGQHRSYNEQFF.

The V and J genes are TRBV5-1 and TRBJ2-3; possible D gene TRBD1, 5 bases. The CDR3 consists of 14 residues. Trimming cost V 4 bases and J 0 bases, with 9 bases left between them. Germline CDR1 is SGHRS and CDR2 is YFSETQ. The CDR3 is CASSPPGSTDTQYF. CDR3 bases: TGCGCCAGCAGCCCCCCAGGGAGCACAGATACGCAGTATTTT. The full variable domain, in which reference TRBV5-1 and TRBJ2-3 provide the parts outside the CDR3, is KAGVTQTPRYLIKTRGQQVTLSCSPISGHRSVSWYQQTPGQGLQFLFEYFSETQRNKGNFPGRFSGRQFSNSRSEMNVSTLELGDSALYLCASSPPGSTDTQYFGPGTRLTVL.

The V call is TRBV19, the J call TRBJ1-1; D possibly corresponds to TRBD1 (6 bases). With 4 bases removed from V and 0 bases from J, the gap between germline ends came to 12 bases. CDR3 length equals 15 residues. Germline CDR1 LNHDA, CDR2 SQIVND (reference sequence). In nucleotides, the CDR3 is TGTGCCAGTAGTAGTCAGGGGTTTATGAACACTGAAGCTTTCTTT. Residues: CASSSQGFMNTEAFF.

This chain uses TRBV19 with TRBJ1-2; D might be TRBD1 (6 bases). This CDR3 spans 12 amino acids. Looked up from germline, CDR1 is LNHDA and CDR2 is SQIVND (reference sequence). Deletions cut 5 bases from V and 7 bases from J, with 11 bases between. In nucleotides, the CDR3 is TGTGCCAGTAGTGGAACAGGGTTTGGCTACACCTTC. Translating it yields CASSGTGFGYTF.

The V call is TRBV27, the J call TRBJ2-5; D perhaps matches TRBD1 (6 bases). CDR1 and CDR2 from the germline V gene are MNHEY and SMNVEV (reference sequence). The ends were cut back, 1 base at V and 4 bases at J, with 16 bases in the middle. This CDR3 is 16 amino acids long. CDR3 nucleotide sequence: TGTGCCAGCAGTTTATTGGGGGCAGTATCATCAGAGACCCAGTACTTC. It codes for CASSLLGAVSSETQYF.

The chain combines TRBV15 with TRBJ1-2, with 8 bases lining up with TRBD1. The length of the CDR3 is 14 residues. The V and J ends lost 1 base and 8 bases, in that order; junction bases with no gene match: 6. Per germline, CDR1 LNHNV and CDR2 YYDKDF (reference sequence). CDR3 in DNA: TGTGCCACCAGCAGAGGGACAGGGCAGCAGGGCTACACCTTC. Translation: CATSRGTGQQGYTF.

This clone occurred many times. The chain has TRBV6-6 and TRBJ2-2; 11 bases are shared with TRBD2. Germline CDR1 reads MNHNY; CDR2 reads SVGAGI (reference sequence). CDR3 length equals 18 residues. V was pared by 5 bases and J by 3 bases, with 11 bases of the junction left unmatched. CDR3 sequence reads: CASSLPTSGEVHTGELFF. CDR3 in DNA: TGTGCCAGCAGTCTCCCGACTAGCGGGGAAGTCCACACCGGGGAGCTGTTTTTT.

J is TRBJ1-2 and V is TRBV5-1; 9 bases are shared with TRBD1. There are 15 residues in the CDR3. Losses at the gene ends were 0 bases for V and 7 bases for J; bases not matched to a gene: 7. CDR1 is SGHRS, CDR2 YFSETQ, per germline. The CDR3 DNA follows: TGCGCCAGCAGCTTGGAGAACAGGGGGCTGGGTGGCTACACCTTC. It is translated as CASSLENRGLGGYTF.

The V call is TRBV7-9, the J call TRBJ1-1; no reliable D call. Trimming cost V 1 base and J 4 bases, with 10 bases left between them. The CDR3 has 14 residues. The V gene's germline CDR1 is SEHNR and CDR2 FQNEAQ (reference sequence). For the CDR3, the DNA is TGTGCCAGCAGCTTAGGGTCACAGATCACTGAAGCTTTCTTT. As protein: CASSLGSQITEAFF.

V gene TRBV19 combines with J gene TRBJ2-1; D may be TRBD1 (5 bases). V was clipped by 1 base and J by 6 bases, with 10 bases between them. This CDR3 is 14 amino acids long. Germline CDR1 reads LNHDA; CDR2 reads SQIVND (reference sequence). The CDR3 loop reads CASSIVGRGNEQFF. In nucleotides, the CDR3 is TGTGCCAGTAGTATAGTAGGTAGGGGCAATGAGCAGTTCTTC.

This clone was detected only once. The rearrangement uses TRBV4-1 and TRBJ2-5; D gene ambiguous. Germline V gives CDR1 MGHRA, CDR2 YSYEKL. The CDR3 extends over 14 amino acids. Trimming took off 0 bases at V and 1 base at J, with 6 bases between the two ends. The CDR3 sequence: CASSQDTVQETQYF. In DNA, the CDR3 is TGCGCCAGCAGCCAAGATACAGTCCAAGAGACCCAGTACTTC.

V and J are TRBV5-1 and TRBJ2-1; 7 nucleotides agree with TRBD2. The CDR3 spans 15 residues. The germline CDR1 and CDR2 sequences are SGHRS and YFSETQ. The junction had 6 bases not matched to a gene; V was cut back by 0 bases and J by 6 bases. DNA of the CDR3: TGCGCCAGCAGCTTGGACCCTAGCGGACTCAATGAGCAGTTCTTC. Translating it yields CASSLDPSGLNEQFF.

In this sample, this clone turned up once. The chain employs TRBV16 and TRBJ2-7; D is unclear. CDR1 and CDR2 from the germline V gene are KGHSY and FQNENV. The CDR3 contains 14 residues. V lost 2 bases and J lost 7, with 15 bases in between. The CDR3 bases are TGTGCCAGCAGCCAACAAGGAGCTGCGGCGGAGCAGTACTTC. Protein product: CASSQQGAAAEQYF.

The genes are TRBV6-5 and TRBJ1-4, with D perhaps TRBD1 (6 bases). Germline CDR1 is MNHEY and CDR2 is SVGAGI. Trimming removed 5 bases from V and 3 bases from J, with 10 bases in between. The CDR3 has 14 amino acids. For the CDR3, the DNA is TGTGCCAGCAGTATGGGGGGGCCTAATGAAAAACTGTTTTTT. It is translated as CASSMGGPNEKLFF.